A single sample is the source of the 30 T cell receptor beta chains below, sequenced in a study of blood T cell repertoires in COVID-19. The method was immunoSEQ multiplex PCR; TCRdb's version includes in-frame clones alone and lacks a portion of them. The table has 60,000 to 75,000 clones, roughly 88% seen once. Sequencing used peripheral blood. The origin of the receptors is a man in his thirties or forties with acute or convalescent COVID-19.

This clone was observed a single time. The chain couples TRBV25-1 to TRBJ2-4, with 7 bases fitting TRBD1. Looked up from germline, CDR1 is MGHDK and CDR2 is SYGVNS. Trimming cost V 5 bases and J 4 bases; bases outside gene matches: 11. The CDR3 has 16 amino acids. The DNA for the CDR3 is TGTGCCAGCAGTCCCCTGGTGGGGACAGATAAAAACATTCAGTACTTC. This sequence encodes CASSPLVGTDKNIQYF.

The chain employs TRBV3-1 (or the pseudogene TRBV3-2) and TRBJ1-2, with 8 bases matching TRBD1. Unmatched junction bases numbered 3, after V lost 1 base and J lost 2 bases. CDR1 is LGHDT and CDR2 is YNNKEL in the germline V gene (reference sequence). The CDR3 sequence is 15 residues long. The CDR3 DNA is TGTGCCAGCAGCCAAGTTCGACAGGGGAACTATGGCTACACCTTC. Translating it yields CASSQVRQGNYGYTF.

This sequence joins TRBV12-5 and TRBJ2-7; 9 nucleotides agree with TRBD1. The CDR3 contains 17 residues. Germline V gene data show CDR1 as LGHNT and CDR2 as FRNRAP. Losses at the gene ends were 2 bases for V and 4 bases for J; bases not matched to a gene: 12. DNA of the CDR3: TGTGCTAGTGGTTTGTTGGTATCCGACAGGGGGGAATACGAGCAGTACGTC. Residues: CASGLLVSDRGEYEQYV.

The genes are TRBV19 and TRBJ1-4, with 11 bases that match TRBD1. Germline V gives CDR1 LNHDA, CDR2 SQIVND (reference sequence). The CDR3 totals 15 residues. With V trimmed by 5 bases and J by 7 bases, 6 bases remained unmatched. Here the CDR3 DNA reads TGTGCCAGTAGTCCTGGACAGGGGGCTAGTGAAAAACTGTTTTTT. It yields the protein CASSPGQGASEKLFF. Full variable domain (rest looked up from reference TRBV19 and TRBJ1-4): DGGITQSPKYLFRKEGQNVTLSCEQNLNHDAMYWYRQDPGQGLRLIYYSQIVNDFQKGDIAEGYSVSREKKESFPLTVTSAQKNPTAFYLCASSPGQGASEKLFFGSGTQLSVL.

V usage is TRBV30 and J usage is TRBJ1-6, with a tentative D call TRBD1 (5 bases). V dropped 4 bases and J dropped 6 bases, with 10 bases sitting between them. Germline CDR1 and CDR2: GTSNPN and SVGIG (reference sequence). This CDR3 region has 13 residues. The CDR3 here is CAWTGQGNSPLHF. The CDR3 region has the DNA TGTGCCTGGACCGGTCAGGGTAATTCACCCCTCCACTTT.

This clone showed up just once. The CDR3 coding sequence is TGTGCCAGCAGGAGTAGCCTTCGATCCCTCCACTTT. It is translated as CASRSSLRSLHF. V and J are TRBV2 and TRBJ1-6, with D hard to call. The CDR3 runs 12 residues. Germline V lookup: CDR1 SNHLY, CDR2 FYNNEI. V shed 6 bases and J shed 14 bases, with 14 bases lying between them.

This rearrangement joins TRBV7-6 to TRBJ1-1, with a possible D match to TRBD1 (5 bases). From germline, CDR1 is SGHVS and CDR2 FNYEAQ. V shed 4 bases and J shed 4 bases, with 10 bases lying between them. The CDR3 runs 13 residues. The CDR3 bases are TGTGCCAGCAGCTCGGGACTCCCCACTGAAGCTTTCTTT. It codes for CASSSGLPTEAFF.

The chain combines TRBV20-1 with TRBJ1-4; D remains unclear. Germline CDR1 and CDR2: DFQATT and SNEGSKA (reference sequence). V lost 6 bases to trimming and J lost 7 bases, with 9 bases between them. The CDR3 loop spans 11 amino acids. CDR3 in amino acids: CSAVPVEKLFF. DNA for the CDR3: TGCAGTGCCGTTCCTGTTGAAAAACTGTTTTTT.

The V gene is TRBV5-1, the J gene TRBJ2-2; 7 bases fit TRBD1. Per the germline V gene, CDR1 is SGHRS and CDR2 is YFSETQ. CDR3 length: 15 amino acids. V lost 3 bases to trimming and J lost 1 base; unmatched junction nucleotides: 3. The chain's CDR3 is CASSSRGQNTGELFF. In nucleotides, the CDR3 is TGCGCCAGCAGCTCTAGGGGGCAGAACACCGGGGAGCTGTTTTTT.

This chain joins TRBV7-2 and TRBJ2-3; 8 nucleotides line up with TRBD2. CDR3 length: 16 amino acids. Per germline, CDR1 SGHTA and CDR2 FQGNSA. V dropped 1 base and J dropped 0; count of bases not matched to a gene: 3. The CDR3 protein is CASSLVGRGSTDTQYF. Written as DNA, the CDR3 is TGTGCCAGCAGCTTAGTCGGGAGGGGGAGCACAGATACGCAGTATTTT.

As regards this clone: Mismatch with germline at one junction end may stem from a read error. The chain has TRBV7-3 and TRBJ2-7, with D maybe TRBD1 (6 bases). Germline CDR1 reads SGHTA; CDR2 reads FQGTGA. The CDR3 totals 13 residues. The CDR3 loop reads CASSQGFGYEQCF. In DNA, the CDR3 is TGTGCCAGCAGCCAGGGGTTCGGCTACGAGCAGTGCTTC. Based on the CDR3 plus reference TRBV7-3 and TRBJ2-7, the full variable domain is GAGVSQTPSNKVTEKGKYVELRCDPISGHTALYWYRQSLGQGPEFLIYFQGTGAADDSGLPNDRFFAVRPEGSVSTLKIQRTERGDSAVYLCASSQGFGYEQCFGPGTRLTVT.

The rearrangement links TRBV18 to TRBJ1-3; the match to TRBD1 covers 11 bases. Germline CDR1 and CDR2: KGHSH and LQKENI. The V gene end was trimmed by 5 bases and the J gene end by 2 bases; junction bases not matched to a gene: 5. The CDR3 covers 16 residues. CDR3 in amino acids: CASSGQGAKAGNTIYF. The CDR3 nucleotides read TGTGCCAGCTCAGGACAGGGGGCGAAGGCTGGAAACACCATATATTTT.

The chain joins TRBV18 to TRBJ2-2; D not certain. Germline-derived CDR1 and CDR2 are KGHSH and LQKENI. The CDR3 runs 16 residues. V lost 4 bases, J lost 6 bases, and 18 bases lay in between. CDR3: CASSRINLSGSGELFF. The CDR3, as DNA: TGTGCCAGCTCACGTATCAACCTCTCCGGGTCCGGGGAGCTGTTTTTT.

This clone was found a few times. The genes are TRBV28 and TRBJ1-6; TRBD1 is a possible D gene (6 bases). CDR1 and CDR2 (germline): MDHEN, SYDVKM. Trimming pared 5 bases from V and 7 bases from J, leaving 12 bases between. This CDR3 is 14 amino acids long. The CDR3: CASSPWTENSPLHF. The CDR3 region has the DNA TGTGCCAGCAGTCCCTGGACAGAGAATTCACCCCTCCACTTT.

There are a few counts of this clone. The rearrangement uses TRBV4-2 and TRBJ1-2; a possible D gene is TRBD1 (6 bases). The germline V and J ends were trimmed by 2 bases and 0 bases, with 10 bases remaining between them. The germline CDR1 and CDR2 sequences are LGHNA and YNFKEQ. This CDR3 has 15 residues. The CDR3 DNA follows: TGTGCCAGCAGCCAAAACGCAGGGGCTAACTATGGCTACACCTTC. The encoded protein is CASSQNAGANYGYTF.

The chain is built from TRBV2 and TRBJ2-7, with 8 bases aligning to TRBD2. Germline CDR1 reads SNHLY; CDR2 reads FYNNEI. This CDR3 is built from 16 residues. V lost 4 bases to trimming and J lost 2 bases; unmatched junction nucleotides: 10. The DNA of the CDR3 is TGTGCCAGCAGTGGAACCGAAGCGGGAGCGCCCTACGAGCAGTACTTC. This translates into CASSGTEAGAPYEQYF.

V usage is TRBV9 and J usage is TRBJ2-5; D is perhaps TRBD2 (7 bases). The V and J ends lost 5 bases and 2 bases respectively, with 10 bases between them. CDR1 is SGDLS and CDR2 is YYNGEE in the germline V gene. The CDR3 has 13 amino acids. The CDR3 DNA reads as TGTGCCAGCAGTGGGAGGGGGCAAGAGACCCAGTACTTC. Amino acid sequence: CASSGRGQETQYF.

This CDR3 reads CASSEGRATNEKLFF. The CDR3 coding sequence is TGTGCCAGCAGTGAAGGCAGGGCAACTAATGAAAAACTGTTTTTT. The rearrangement joins TRBV25-1 to TRBJ1-4; D perhaps matches TRBD1 (5 bases). This CDR3 spans 15 amino acids. Germline V lookup: CDR1 MGHDK, CDR2 SYGVNS. V lost 2 bases, J lost 0 bases, and 7 bases lay in between.

The CDR3 loop reads CASSFGGVTEAFF. The CDR3 DNA reads as TGTGCCAGCAGCTTCGGGGGGGTCACTGAAGCTTTCTTT. The V call is TRBV7-8, the J call TRBJ1-1; D may be TRBD1 (5 bases). The CDR3 extends over 13 amino acids. Germline CDR1 is SGHVS and CDR2 is FQNEAQ. Between the trimmed V and J ends, which lost 3 bases and 4 bases, there was a span of 9 bases.

The J gene is TRBJ1-2, the V gene TRBV28; tentatively, D is TRBD1 (5 bases). The V gene's germline CDR1 is MDHEN and CDR2 SYDVKM. The CDR3 is made up of 15 amino acids. V lost 5 bases and J lost 3, with 16 bases in between. The CDR3 protein is CASSPKSGKHYGYTF. The CDR3 region has the DNA TGTGCCAGCAGTCCGAAATCAGGGAAGCACTATGGCTACACCTTC.

The chain combines TRBV6-5 with TRBJ1-6, with 10 bases fitting TRBD1. The ends lost 1 base at V and 11 bases at J; junction bases unmatched: 8. The CDR3 is made up of 16 amino acids. Germline V gene lookup returns CDR1 MNHEY and CDR2 SVGAGI. Here the CDR3 reads CASSYLGQGLATPLHF. In nucleotides, the CDR3 is TGTGCCAGCAGTTACTTGGGACAGGGGCTAGCGACACCCCTCCACTTT.

The chain carries TRBV4-2 and TRBJ1-5; 10 positions agree with TRBD1. Germline CDR1 LGHNA, CDR2 YNFKEQ. V lost 4 bases, J lost 11 bases, and 14 bases stayed unmatched. The CDR3 is made up of 16 amino acids. The CDR3 loop reads CASSPPPGQGQVAQHF. For the CDR3, the DNA is TGTGCCAGCAGCCCCCCACCGGGACAGGGGCAAGTAGCCCAGCATTTT.

The chain joins TRBV15 to TRBJ1-3; 8 positions match TRBD1. CDR1 is LNHNV and CDR2 is YYDKDF in the germline V gene (reference sequence). The CDR3 runs to 16 residues. The V and J ends lost 3 bases and 1 base, in that order; junction bases with no gene match: 5. CDR3 loop: CATSSRTGRSGNTIYF. The DNA of the CDR3 is TGTGCCACCAGCAGTCGGACAGGGAGGTCTGGAAACACCATATATTTT.

This clone was found a few times. The chain recombines TRBV6-2 or TRBV6-3 with TRBJ2-1, with 9 nucleotides matching TRBD2. Germline trimming cut 0 bases from V and 1 base from J; bases unmatched to any gene: 7. Germline lookup yields CDR1 MNHEY and CDR2 SVGEGT. CDR3 length: 18 residues. In nucleotides, the CDR3 is TGTGCCAGCAGTTACTCGTCACTAGCGGGCGGATCCTACAATGAGCAGTTCTTC. Translated: CASSYSSLAGGSYNEQFF.

The CDR3 DNA reads TGTGCCAGCCGAGATGGACAGGTTGAGCAGTTCTTC. Amino acids: CASRDGQVEQFF. The chain has TRBV2 and TRBJ2-1; the match to TRBD1 covers 7 bases. V lost 8 bases to trimming and J lost 9 bases; unmatched junction nucleotides: 7. The CDR3 consists of 12 residues. Germline lookup yields CDR1 SNHLY and CDR2 FYNNEI.

The chain joins TRBV5-1 to TRBJ1-2, with a weak D call TRBD1 (6 bases). The CDR3 sequence is 12 residues long. The V and J ends lost 0 bases and 8 bases respectively, with 8 bases between them. Germline values: CDR1 SGHRS, CDR2 YFSETQ. The CDR3 spells CASSLARGGYTF. DNA of the CDR3: TGCGCCAGCAGCTTGGCCAGGGGCGGCTACACCTTC.

CDR3 protein: CASSFGQGHNSPLHF. CDR3 nucleotides: TGCGCCAGCAGCTTTGGACAGGGTCATAATTCACCCCTCCACTTT. The chain employs TRBV5-1 and TRBJ1-6; TRBD1 matches at 8 bases. Trimming at V came to 2 bases and at J to 5 bases, leaving 3 bases not matched to a gene. The CDR3 is 15 residues long. The V gene's germline CDR1 is SGHRS and CDR2 YFSETQ. The full variable domain, its missing parts supplied by reference TRBV5-1 and TRBJ1-6, is KAGVTQTPRYLIKTRGQQVTLSCSPISGHRSVSWYQQTPGQGLQFLFEYFSETQRNKGNFPGRFSGRQFSNSRSEMNVSTLELGDSALYLCASSFGQGHNSPLHFGNGTRLTVT.

In its sample, this clone was seen a few times. The chain has TRBV27 and TRBJ2-7, with D perhaps TRBD1 (6 bases). From germline, CDR1 is MNHEY and CDR2 SMNVEV (reference sequence). V was clipped by 6 bases and J by 5 bases, with 11 bases between them. This CDR3 has 12 amino acids. DNA of the CDR3: TGTGCCAGCAGCCAGGGGTGGAACGAGCAGTACTTC. This encodes CASSQGWNEQYF.

The gene calls are TRBV10-1 and TRBJ2-1; a weak D match, TRBD1 (6 bases). The CDR3 is 16 amino acids. Germline V gene lookup returns CDR1 WNHNN and CDR2 SYGVQD (reference sequence). Trimming shortened V by 3 bases and J by 0 bases, and 12 bases separated the two germline ends. Here the CDR3 reads CASSEQGDSSYNEQFF. The CDR3 bases are TGCGCCAGCAGTGAACAGGGTGACAGCTCCTACAATGAGCAGTTCTTC.

The rearrangement links TRBV5-8 to TRBJ2-5, with 7 bases lining up with TRBD1. CDR3 length equals 14 residues. The V segment lost 5 bases and the J segment 2 bases; nucleotides outside the gene matches: 6. CDR1 SGHTS and CDR2 YDEGEE come from the germline V gene. CDR3 in DNA: TGTGCCAGCAGTTACGGGACAGCACAAGAGACCCAGTACTTC. It is translated as CASSYGTAQETQYF.